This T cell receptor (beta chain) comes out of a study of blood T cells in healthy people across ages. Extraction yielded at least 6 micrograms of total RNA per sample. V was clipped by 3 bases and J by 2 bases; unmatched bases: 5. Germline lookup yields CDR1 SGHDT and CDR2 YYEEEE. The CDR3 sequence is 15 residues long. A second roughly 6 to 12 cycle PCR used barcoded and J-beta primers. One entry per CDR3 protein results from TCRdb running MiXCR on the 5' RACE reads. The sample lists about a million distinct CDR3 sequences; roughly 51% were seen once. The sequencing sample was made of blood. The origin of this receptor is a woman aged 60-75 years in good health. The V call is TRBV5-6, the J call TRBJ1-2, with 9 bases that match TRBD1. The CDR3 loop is CASSYRDRANYGYTF. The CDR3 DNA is TGTGCCAGCAGCTACCGGGACAGGGCCAACTATGGCTACACCTTC.